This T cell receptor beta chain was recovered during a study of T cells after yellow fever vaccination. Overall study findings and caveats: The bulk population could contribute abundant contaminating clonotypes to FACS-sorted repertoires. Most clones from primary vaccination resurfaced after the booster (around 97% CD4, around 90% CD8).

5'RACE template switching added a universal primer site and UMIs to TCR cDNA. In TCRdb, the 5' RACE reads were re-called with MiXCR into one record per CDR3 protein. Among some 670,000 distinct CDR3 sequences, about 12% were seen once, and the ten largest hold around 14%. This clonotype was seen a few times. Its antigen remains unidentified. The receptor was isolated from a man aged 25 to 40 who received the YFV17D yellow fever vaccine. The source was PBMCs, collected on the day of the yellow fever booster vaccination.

The CDR3 loop reads CASSQTPYSDDYEQYF. In DNA, the CDR3 is TGCGCCAGCAGCCAGACGCCGTACAGTGATGACTACGAGCAGTACTTC. The chain links TRBV4-3 to TRBJ2-7; D is unresolved. The CDR3 runs to 16 residues. Trimming left V 3 bases short and J 3 bases short, with 18 bases between. Germline-derived CDR1 and CDR2 are LGHNA and YSLEER.